This record concerns one TCR beta chain sequence. These data are taken from a study of OX40 agonist ivuxolimab in advanced cancers. Data came from immunoSEQ multiplex PCR; TCRdb stores just in-frame clones and leaves some out. The data show fewer than 95,000 clones, around 80% seen once. This TCR derives from an adult with an advanced solid tumor such as melanoma, head and neck, liver or kidney cancer. The specimen was CD4+ or CD8+ T cells sorted from blood, collected in a trial of the OX40 agonist ivuxolimab.

CDR3 sequence: CASKRGAKETQYF. CDR3 sequence (DNA): TGTGCCAGCAAAAGAGGCGCGAAAGAGACCCAGTACTTC. J is TRBJ2-5 and V is TRBV2; D call uncertain. This CDR3 is 13 amino acids long. The V and J ends lost 7 bases and 3 bases respectively, with 12 bases between them. Germline V CDR1 and CDR2: SNHLY, FYNNEI.